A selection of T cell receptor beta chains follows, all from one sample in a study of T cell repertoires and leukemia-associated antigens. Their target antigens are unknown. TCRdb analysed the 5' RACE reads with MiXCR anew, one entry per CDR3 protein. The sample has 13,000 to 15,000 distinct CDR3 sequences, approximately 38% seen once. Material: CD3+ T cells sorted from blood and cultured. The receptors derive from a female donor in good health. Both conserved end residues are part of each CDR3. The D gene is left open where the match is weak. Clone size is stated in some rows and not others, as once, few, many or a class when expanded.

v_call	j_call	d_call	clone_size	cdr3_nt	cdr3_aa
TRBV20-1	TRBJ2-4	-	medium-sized	TGCAGTGCTACCAAGGGGAACATTCAGTACTTC	CSATKGNIQYF
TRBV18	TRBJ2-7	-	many	TGTGCCAGCTCACCGCCGGGGCGGTTGCACGAGCAGTACTTC	CASSPPGRLHEQYF
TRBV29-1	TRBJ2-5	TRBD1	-	TGCAGCGTTTACGCCTCGCATTCGGGACAGGGTTTTAAGACCCAGTACTTC	CSVYASHSGQGFKTQYF
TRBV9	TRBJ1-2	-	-	TGTGCCAGCAGCTCGGGACCCTCCCTTGTCTATGGCTACACCTTC	CASSSGPSLVYGYTF
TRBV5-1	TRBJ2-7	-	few	TGCGCCAGCAGGGGGGACTCCTACGAGCAGTACTTC	CASRGDSYEQYF
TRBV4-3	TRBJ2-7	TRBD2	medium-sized	TGCGCCAGCAGCCAAGAAGCTAGCGGGAGTTTCTACGAGCAGTACTTC	CASSQEASGSFYEQYF
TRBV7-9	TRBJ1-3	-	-	TGTGCCAGCAGCCCGGGTGACAGAGTCTCTGGAAACACCATATATTTT	CASSPGDRVSGNTIYF
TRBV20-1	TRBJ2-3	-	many	TGCAGTGCTAGAGATCAAGGGGGGCGAAGAGAGGGTACGCAGTATTTT	CSARDQGGRREGTQYF
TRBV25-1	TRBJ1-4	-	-	TGTGCCAGCAGTGAATATGACAGCCATTGGGAAAAACTGTTTTTT	CASSEYDSHWEKLFF
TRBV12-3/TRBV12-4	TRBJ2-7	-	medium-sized	TGTGCCAGCAGCACAGGGTCGGGGAAATACGAGCAGTACTTC	CASSTGSGKYEQYF
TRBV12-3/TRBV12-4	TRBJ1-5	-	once	TGTGTCAGCAGTCTGAATAGCGATCAGCCCCAGCATTTT	CVSSLNSDQPQHF
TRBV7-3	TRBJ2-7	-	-	-	CASSFYICSARRREYEQYF
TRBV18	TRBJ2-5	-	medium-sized	TGTGCCAGCTCACCACCAAATCAAGAGACCCAGTACTTC	CASSPPNQETQYF
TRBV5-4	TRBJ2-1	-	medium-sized	TGTGCCAGCAGCTTGGGCCCCCACAATGAGCAGTTCTTC	CASSLGPHNEQFF
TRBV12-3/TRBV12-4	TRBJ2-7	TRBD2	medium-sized	TGTGCCAGCAGTCTGCGCAAGCGGGGTTCCTACGAGCAGTACTTC	CASSLRKRGSYEQYF
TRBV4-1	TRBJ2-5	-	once	TGCGCCAGCAGCCAAGATTGGAGGGGCCAAGAGACCCAGTACTTC	CASSQDWRGQETQYF
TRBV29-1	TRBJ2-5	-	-	TGCAGCGTTGACGGCAGACAAGAGACCCAGTACTTC	CSVDGRQETQYF
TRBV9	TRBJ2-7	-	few	TGTGCCGGCAGCTTGGCGGCCGCGAGGACCTACGAGCAGTACTTC	CAGSLAAARTYEQYF
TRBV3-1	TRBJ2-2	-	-	-	CASSQEAGVLTPGSCFF
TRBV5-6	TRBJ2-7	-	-	TGTGCCAGCAGCGGGGTAAGGAGCTCCTACGAGCAGTACTTC	CASSGVRSSYEQYF
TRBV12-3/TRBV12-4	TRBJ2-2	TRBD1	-	TGTGCCAGCAGCTACTCCGGGACAGGGCTGGACGGGGAGCTGTTTTTT	CASSYSGTGLDGELFF
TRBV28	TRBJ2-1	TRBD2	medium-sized	TGTGCCAGCAGCAGCGGGGCCTACAATGAGCAGTTCTTC	CASSSGAYNEQFF
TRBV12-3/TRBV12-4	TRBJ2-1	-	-	TGTGCCAGCAGTTTCGCGCGAGGTGGTTCCTACAATGAGCAGTTCTTC	CASSFARGGSYNEQFF
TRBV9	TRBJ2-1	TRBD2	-	TGTGACAGCAGCCCCCGACTAGCGGTGATCTACAATGAGCAGTTCTTC	CDSSPRLAVIYNEQFF
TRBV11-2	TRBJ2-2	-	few	TGTGCCAGCAGGGCGACCGGGGAGCTGTTTTTT	CASRATGELFF
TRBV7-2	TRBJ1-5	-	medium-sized	TGTGCCAGCAGCTTTCACCTCGAACAGCCCCAGCATTTT	CASSFHLEQPQHF
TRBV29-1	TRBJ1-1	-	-	TGCAGCGTTGGAGAAAGAGGTGAAGCTTTCTTT	CSVGERGEAFF
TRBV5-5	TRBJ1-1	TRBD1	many	TGTGCCAGCAGCCGTAACAGGGGGCGACTGCTCACTGAAGCTTTCTTT	CASSRNRGRLLTEAFF
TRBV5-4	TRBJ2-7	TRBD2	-	TGTGCCAGCAGCTTGGATAGCGGGAGTTACTACGAGCAGTACTTC	CASSLDSGSYYEQYF
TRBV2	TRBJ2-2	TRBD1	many	TGTGCCAGCAGTGATCAGGGGGCGAGGGGGACCGGGGAGCTGTTTTTT	CASSDQGARGTGELFF
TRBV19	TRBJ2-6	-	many	TGTGCCAGTGGGGACGGCTCTGGGGCCAACGTCCTGACTTTC	CASGDGSGANVLTF
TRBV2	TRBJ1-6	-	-	TGTGCCAGCAGTGTCGTAGGGCACAACAATTCACCCCTCCACTTT	CASSVVGHNNSPLHF
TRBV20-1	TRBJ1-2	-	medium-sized	TGCAGTGCCCCAGGGACCTCCTATGGCTACACCTTC	CSAPGTSYGYTF
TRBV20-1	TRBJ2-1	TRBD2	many	TGCAGTGCTAGTTTCGGGACTAGCGGGAGTGATGAGCAGTTCTTC	CSASFGTSGSDEQFF
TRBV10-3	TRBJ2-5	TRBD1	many	TGTGCCATCAGCCCAGCCCCAGGACAGGGAGAGACCCAGTACTTC	CAISPAPGQGETQYF
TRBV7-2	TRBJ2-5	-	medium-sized	TGTGCCAGCAGCTTCGTCGGGACCGCCGGGCGGGAGACCCAGTACTTC	CASSFVGTAGRETQYF
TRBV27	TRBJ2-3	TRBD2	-	TGTGCCAGCAGGGGTAGCGGGAGCACAGATACGCAGTGTTTT	CASRGSGSTDTQCF
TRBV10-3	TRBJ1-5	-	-	TGTGCCATCTCGAACACCGGGGAGCGCAATCAGCTCCAGCATTTT	CAISNTGERNQLQHF
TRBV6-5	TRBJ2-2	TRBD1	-	TGTGCCAGCAGTGACGGGACAGGGCGGACCTCCGGGGAGCTGTTTTTT	CASSDGTGRTSGELFF
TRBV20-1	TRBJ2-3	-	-	TGCAGTGCTAGAGATGTAACCACAGATACGCAGTATTTT	CSARDVTTDTQYF
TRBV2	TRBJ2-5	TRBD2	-	TGTGCCAGCAGTGGCGGGGGGAAAGAGACCCAGTACTTC	CASSGGGKETQYF
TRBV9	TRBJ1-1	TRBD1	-	TGTGCCAGCAGCGTGCGGACAGGGAACACTGAAGCTTTCTTT	CASSVRTGNTEAFF
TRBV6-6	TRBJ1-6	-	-	TGTGCCAGCAGTCCCCATCCCCCGTCCCTCCACTTT	CASSPHPPSLHF
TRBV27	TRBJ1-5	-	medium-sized	TGTGCCAGCAGTTTCCGATCGGGGACGGCCCAGCATTTT	CASSFRSGTAQHF
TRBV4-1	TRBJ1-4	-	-	TGCGCCAGTAGCCAAGAATCGCGTGCTAATGAAAAACTGTTTTTT	CASSQESRANEKLFF
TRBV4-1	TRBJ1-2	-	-	TGCGCCAGCAGCCAAGGGACAGAAACTAACTATGGCTACACCTTC	CASSQGTETNYGYTF
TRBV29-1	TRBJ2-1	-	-	TGCAGCGCTGATGGACGGGGGTCCTACAATGAGCAGTTCTTC	CSADGRGSYNEQFF
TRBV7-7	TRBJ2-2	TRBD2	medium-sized	TGTGCTAGCAGCTTAAGCGGAGCGGGAGAGGTCGGGGAGCTGTTTTTT	CASSLSGAGEVGELFF
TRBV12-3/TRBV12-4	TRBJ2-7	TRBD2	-	TGTGCCAGCAGTTTCGATGCGGGACTAGCGGGAGGTCCTAGGTACGAGCAGTACTTC	CASSFDAGLAGGPRYEQYF
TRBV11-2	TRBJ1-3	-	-	-	CASSSWGQGTGNTLYF
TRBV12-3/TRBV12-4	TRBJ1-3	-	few	TGTGCCAGCAGCGGCTGGGTCTCTGGAAACACCATATATTTT	CASSGWVSGNTIYF
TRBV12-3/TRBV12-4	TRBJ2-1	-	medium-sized	TGTGCCAGCAGTTTGGTCCCGTATTACAATGAGCAGTTCTTC	CASSLVPYYNEQFF
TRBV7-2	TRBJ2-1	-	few	TGTGCCAGCAGCTTAGGCCAATACAATGAGCAGTTCTTC	CASSLGQYNEQFF